These 23 T cell receptor beta chains were sequenced from one sample in a study of shared clonotypes between healthy human individuals (TCRdb year 2020). Library preparation used the immunoSEQ multiplex PCR assay. The table was pulled from immuneACCESS by TCRdb, which kept in-frame rearrangements only. Such tables lose some clones; where checked, under half of the loss comes from unresolved V genes, and the rest has no known cause. This sample is represented by about a million clones; roughly 70% of them were singletons. The ten largest clones take up approximately 1.5% of the sample. The sequencing sample was made of memory CD4+ T cells sorted from blood. This sample's cell subset or site label indicates: CD45RA-negative fraction. These receptor sequences come from a man aged 18-30 years in good health.

A word on this clone: This sequence may be a read error, since a much larger clone differs from it by one base. V gene TRBV5-8 combines with J gene TRBJ2-1, with 9 bases that match TRBD1. Trimming at V came to 3 bases and at J to 5 bases, leaving 0 bases not matched to a gene. The length of the CDR3 is 13 residues. Germline V CDR1 and CDR2: SGHTS, YDEGEE. CDR3 bases: TGTGCCAGCAGCTGGGACAGGGACAATGAGCAGTTCTTC. It codes for CASSWDRDNEQFF.

Regarding this clone: A single base separates this from a much larger clone, so it may be a read error. The chain joins TRBV5-1 to TRBJ2-2; 8 bases map to TRBD1. This CDR3 contains 15 residues. Germline lookup yields CDR1 SGHRS and CDR2 YFSETQ. The CDR3 coding sequence is TGCGTCAGCAGCCCCGGGACAGGGAACACCGGGGAGCTGTTTTTT. Translated, it gives CVSSPGTGNTGELFF.

The DNA for the CDR3 is TGTGCCAGCAGTAAGGTAGCGGGCTCGAACACCGGGGAGCTGTTTTTT. It translates to CASSKVAGSNTGELFF. J is TRBJ2-2 and V is TRBV5-4; the match to TRBD2 covers 7 bases. This CDR3 region has 16 residues. Trimming at V came to 5 bases and at J to 0 bases, leaving 7 bases not matched to a gene. Germline V lookup: CDR1 SGHNT, CDR2 YYREEE (reference sequence).

The chain joins TRBV2 to TRBJ2-4; D perhaps matches TRBD1 (6 bases). This CDR3 contains 13 residues. V dropped 3 bases and J dropped 10 bases, with 13 bases sitting between them. Germline values: CDR1 SNHLY, CDR2 FYNNEI. The chain's CDR3 is CASSDRGGSIQYF. CDR3 bases: TGTGCCAGCAGTGACAGGGGTGGGAGTATTCAGTACTTC.

CDR3: CASHSLGQGKVFGNSPLHF. The DNA for the CDR3 is TGTGCCAGCCACAGTTTGGGACAGGGAAAGGTCTTCGGGAATTCACCCCTCCACTTT. This chain uses TRBV28 with TRBJ1-6; 9 nucleotides agree with TRBD1. V dropped 8 bases and J dropped 7; count of bases not matched to a gene: 21. CDR1 is MDHEN, CDR2 SYDVKM, per germline. The CDR3 is made up of 19 amino acids.

The chain recombines TRBV19 with TRBJ1-5; TRBD1 might be the D (5 bases). CDR3 size: 17 residues. Between the trimmed V and J ends, which lost 6 bases and 0 bases, there was a span of 18 bases. CDR1 is LNHDA, CDR2 SQIVND, per germline (reference sequence). CDR3 nucleotides: TGTGCCAGTAGAGTGGGCTTGCTCAGGGATAGCAATCAGCCCCAGCATTTT. Its protein is CASRVGLLRDSNQPQHF.

This rearrangement joins TRBV7-9 to TRBJ2-3, with 7 bases aligning to TRBD2. Germline V CDR1 and CDR2: SEHNR, FQNEAQ (reference sequence). Germline trimming cut 5 bases from V and 0 bases from J; bases unmatched to any gene: 8. The CDR3 spans 16 residues. The CDR3 is CASSRPTSASTDTQYF. In DNA, the CDR3 is TGTGCCAGCAGCCGGCCTACTAGCGCTAGCACAGATACGCAGTATTTT.

This clone has a handful of counts. This sequence joins TRBV7-8 and TRBJ2-7, with a possible D match to TRBD1 (6 bases). The CDR3 runs 14 residues. Germline CDR1 and CDR2: SGHVS and FQNEAQ. The V end lost 4 bases, the J end lost 7 bases, and 17 bases lay between the germline ends. In DNA form, the CDR3 reads TGTGCCAGCAGCTACGGGCTTCAGGGGAGTGAGCAGTACTTC. Amino acids: CASSYGLQGSEQYF.

This clone was detected once. V usage is TRBV13 and J usage is TRBJ1-3; D possibly corresponds to TRBD1 (6 bases). Trimming removed 3 bases from V and 1 base from J, with 10 bases in between. This CDR3 comprises 15 residues. Germline values: CDR1 PRHDT, CDR2 FYEKMQ (reference sequence). The CDR3, as DNA: TGTGCCAGCAGCTTGGGGGGCGGTTCTGGAAACACCATATATTTT. Translation gives CASSLGGGSGNTIYF. Full variable domain (outside the CDR3, taken from reference TRBV13 and TRBJ1-3): AAGVIQSPRHLIKEKRETATLKCYPIPRHDTVYWYQQGPGQDPQFLISFYEKMQSDKGSIPDRFSAQQFSDYHSELNMSSLELGDSALYFCASSLGGGSGNTIYFGEGSWLTVV.

In the case of this clone: The sample has other DNA sequences that encode this CDR3 too. CDR3 sequence reads: CASSPDRGHEQYF. The CDR3 nucleotides are TGCGCCAGCAGCCCGGACAGGGGCCACGAGCAGTACTTC. The gene calls are TRBV5-1 and TRBJ2-7; 9 bases are shared with TRBD1. CDR1 is SGHRS and CDR2 is YFSETQ in the germline V gene. V lost 4 bases to trimming and J lost 5 bases; unmatched junction nucleotides: 4. CDR3 length: 13 amino acids.

In this sample, this clone turned up a few times. V is TRBV6-1 and J is TRBJ2-2; weak D call: TRBD1 (5 bases). Germline lookup yields CDR1 MNHNS and CDR2 SASEGT. Trimming stripped 6 bases from V and 8 bases from J, with 10 bases between. The CDR3 covers 12 residues. CDR3 DNA: TGTGCCAGCAGGGGGCGCACAGGGGAGCTGTTTTTT. Amino acid sequence: CASRGRTGELFF.

This rearrangement joins TRBV2 to TRBJ2-3, with D possibly matching TRBD2 (6 bases). Trimming removed 5 bases at V and 5 bases at J, with 17 bases between. The germline V gene encodes CDR1 SNHLY and CDR2 FYNNEI. The CDR3 is 15 residues long. The CDR3 loop reads CASSLNTGVGDTQYF. The CDR3 bases are TGTGCCAGCAGTTTAAATACGGGGGTAGGAGATACGCAGTATTTT.

This chain connects TRBV28 to TRBJ2-7; 9 bases are a match to TRBD1. V gave up 6 bases and J gave up 7 bases; unmatched junction bases: 10. Germline CDR1 reads MDHEN; CDR2 reads SYDVKM. The CDR3 runs to 14 residues. The CDR3, as DNA: TGTGCCAGCAGGTCCGGGACAGGGCTCTTGGAGCAGTACTTC. This codes for CASRSGTGLLEQYF. The full variable domain, in which reference TRBV28 and TRBJ2-7 provide the parts outside the CDR3, is DVKVTQSSRYLVKRTGEKVFLECVQDMDHENMFWYRQDPGLGLRLIYFSYDVKMKEKGDIPEGYSVSREKKERFSLILESASTNQTSMYLCASRSGTGLLEQYFGPGTRLTVT.

The gene calls are TRBV4-1 and TRBJ1-4; maybe TRBD1 (5 bases). CDR1 MGHRA and CDR2 YSYEKL come from the germline V gene. This CDR3 has 18 amino acids. The V and J ends lost 0 bases and 5 bases respectively, with 19 bases between them. The CDR3 bases are TGCGCCAGCAGCCAAGATCGGGGAGGGGACGGTCGGAATGAAAAACTGTTTTTT. Translation: CASSQDRGGDGRNEKLFF.

This clone was seen a single time. The chain uses TRBV5-1 and TRBJ2-7, with D possibly TRBD1 on 6 matching bases. CDR1 is SGHRS, CDR2 YFSETQ, per germline. This CDR3 region has 13 residues. Trimming left V 3 bases short and J 1 base short, with 8 bases between. The CDR3 reads CASSSGDSYEQYF. For the CDR3, the DNA is TGCGCCAGCAGCTCAGGGGATTCCTACGAGCAGTACTTC.

The chain has TRBV6-1 and TRBJ2-3; D is possibly TRBD2 (5 bases). V dropped 4 bases and J dropped 2 bases, with 16 bases sitting between them. This CDR3 has 16 residues. Germline V gene lookup returns CDR1 MNHNS and CDR2 SASEGT. CDR3 amino acids: CASSVTGKGSTDTQYF. The CDR3 nucleotides are TGTGCCAGCAGTGTTACCGGGAAGGGCTCCACAGATACGCAGTATTTT.

The chain carries TRBV4-2 and TRBJ2-5; 15 nucleotides line up with TRBD2. V dropped 1 base and J dropped 1; count of bases not matched to a gene: 4. The germline V gene encodes CDR1 LGHNA and CDR2 YNFKEQ. The CDR3 runs 18 residues. The CDR3 loop reads CASSQGGTSGRRQETQYF. For the CDR3, the DNA is TGTGCCAGCAGCCAAGGGGGGACTAGCGGGAGGCGCCAAGAGACCCAGTACTTC.

A few counts support this clone. The chain uses TRBV5-4 and TRBJ2-5, with D unclear. Germline CDR1 reads SGHNT; CDR2 reads YYREEE (reference sequence). The CDR3 sequence is 15 residues long. The V and J ends lost 4 bases and 5 bases respectively, with 18 bases between them. CDR3 coding DNA: TGTGCCAGCAGCCTGGCATCTGTGGTTGGGGAGACCCAGTACTTC. This gives the protein CASSLASVVGETQYF.

On this clone itself: At the DNA level, this CDR3 is encoded by other sequences in the same sample as well. This chain joins TRBV18 and TRBJ1-2; weak D call: TRBD1 (5 bases). The V gene lost 3 bases and the J gene lost 3 bases, with 8 bases spanning the gap. The V gene's germline CDR1 is KGHSH and CDR2 LQKENI. There are 13 residues in the CDR3. The CDR3: CASSPGRDYGYTF. For the CDR3, the DNA is TGTGCCAGCTCACCGGGGCGAGACTATGGCTACACCTTC.

This clone has a count of ten or more. The gene calls are TRBV7-2 and TRBJ1-3, with D unresolved. CDR1 is SGHTA and CDR2 is FQGNSA in the germline V gene. The V and J ends lost 2 bases and 0 bases respectively, with 8 bases between them. This CDR3 has 15 amino acids. The CDR3 sequence: CASSLPLVSGNTIYF. DNA of the CDR3: TGTGCCAGCAGCTTACCGCTCGTCTCTGGAAACACCATATATTTT.

The gene calls are TRBV2 and TRBJ1-4; 8 bases fit TRBD1. The germline gives CDR1 SNHLY, CDR2 FYNNEI. J lost 3 bases, V lost 6 bases, and 6 bases had no gene match. The CDR3 extends over 15 amino acids. The CDR3 DNA reads as TGTGCCAGCAGCGCAGGGGGCGCGGCTAATGAAAAACTGTTTTTT. Translation: CASSAGGAANEKLFF.

This clone was counted a single time. This chain uses TRBV11-2 with TRBJ2-3; D possibly corresponds to TRBD1 (6 bases). Per the germline V gene, CDR1 is SGHAT and CDR2 is FQNNGV. Trimming cost V 5 bases and J 1 base, with 16 bases left between them. The CDR3 is 16 residues long. DNA of the CDR3: TGTGCCAGCAGCCCGTTGAACAGGGTCGGCACAGATACGCAGTATTTT. Its protein is CASSPLNRVGTDTQYF.

The rearrangement uses TRBV5-1 and TRBJ2-1; D is ambiguous. Trimming cost V 2 bases and J 6 bases, with 9 bases left between them. This CDR3 contains 13 residues. Germline CDR1 reads SGHRS; CDR2 reads YFSETQ. The chain's CDR3 is CASSFRGPNEQFF. CDR3 coding DNA: TGCGCCAGCAGCTTCCGTGGGCCCAATGAGCAGTTCTTC.